What follows are 25 T cell receptor beta chains derived from one specimen sequenced in a study of tumor and adjacent non-tumor tissue in lung cancer. Three rounds of nested PCR, following a modified ARM-PCR protocol, produced the TCRbeta library. TCRdb reanalysed the multiplex PCR reads using MiXCR and keeps one entry per CDR3 protein. The sample records approximately 77,000 distinct CDR3 sequences, more than 80% being singletons. No cell sorting was done before RNA was extracted from the tissue. The normal lung tissue was taken more than 3 cm from the tumor edge. Input material: distant non-tumor lung tissue. These receptors all stem from a man in his fifties or sixties with non-small cell lung cancer.

A note on this clonotype: A much larger clone lies a single base off, so this may be a read error. The DNA for the CDR3 is TGCAGTGCCCTGGGGGGACAGGGAGGGACTGAAGCTTCCTTT. This gives the protein CSALGGQGGTEASF. The chain joins TRBV20-1 to TRBJ1-1; TRBD1 aligns across 9 bases. The CDR3 is made up of 14 amino acids. Germline CDR1 is DFQATT and CDR2 is SNEGSKA (reference sequence).

About this clonotype: The junction shows a germline mismatch at one end, possibly a read error. V is TRBV6-2 or TRBV6-3 and J is TRBJ2-4, with D possibly TRBD2 on 5 matching bases. CDR3 size: 16 residues. Germline-derived CDR1 and CDR2 are MNHEY and SVGEGT. The CDR3 is CASSYRTDLAKNVQYF. CDR3 coding DNA: TGTGCCAGCAGCTATCGGACTGACCTAGCCAAAAACGTTCAGTACTTC.

The chain recombines TRBV12-3 or TRBV12-4 with TRBJ2-5; D is uncertain. The CDR3 runs to 13 residues. V was pared by 2 bases and J by 5 bases, with 9 bases between. CDR3 amino acids: CASSLITAETQYF. The CDR3 DNA follows: TGTGCCAGCAGTTTAATTACAGCGGAGACCCAGTACTTC.

This clonotype was seen ten or more times. This chain joins TRBV11-2 and TRBJ2-1, with 7 bases identical to TRBD2. Germline assignment: CDR1 SGHAT and CDR2 FQNNGV. After removal of 5 bases from V and 3 bases from J, the junction contained 10 bases not matched to a gene. CDR3 length equals 16 residues. The CDR3 DNA follows: TGTGCCAGCAGCCCGTTCGGGGGAGGGAGCTACAATGAGCAGTTCTTC. This sequence encodes CASSPFGGGSYNEQFF.

To note about this clonotype: Since a much larger clone is just one base distant, this may be a read error. The chain has TRBV6-6 and TRBJ2-4; 9 nucleotides line up with TRBD1. This CDR3 has 14 residues. Germline values: CDR1 MNHNY, CDR2 SVGAGI (reference sequence). With V trimmed by 6 bases and J by 6 bases, 6 bases remained unmatched. CDR3 loop: CASSPDRGVNIQYF. CDR3 DNA: TGTGCCAGCAGCCCGGACAGGGGCGTAAACATTCAGTACTTC.

This clonotype was counted only a few times. The chain joins TRBV2 to TRBJ2-1; 9 bases agree with TRBD1. V shed 6 bases, J shed 1 base, and the junction held 10 bases outside the gene matches. The CDR3 is 17 amino acids. Germline V gene lookup returns CDR1 SNHLY and CDR2 FYNNEI. The CDR3 nucleotides are TGTGCCAGCAGCGGGACAGGGTTCACTTGGTCCTACAATGAGCAGTTCTTC. It encodes CASSGTGFTWSYNEQFF.

The gene calls are TRBV11-3 and TRBJ2-7; possible D gene TRBD1, 6 bases. Trimming removed 6 bases from V and 2 bases from J, with 8 bases in between. The CDR3 length is 12 residues. Germline CDR1 reads SGHNT; CDR2 reads YENEEA. The CDR3 here is CASRDSAYEQYF. The CDR3, as DNA: TGTGCCAGCAGGGACAGTGCCTACGAGCAGTACTTC. The variable domain in full, with the rest retrieved from reference TRBV11-3 and TRBJ2-7, is EAGVVQSPRYKIIEKKQPVAFWCNPISGHNTLYWYLQNLGQGPELLIRYENEEAVDDSQLPKDRFSAERLKGVDSTLKIQPAELGDSAVYLCASRDSAYEQYFGPGTRLTVT.

The chain carries TRBV12-3 or TRBV12-4 and TRBJ2-2, with TRBD1 matching over 9 bases. This CDR3 is built from 14 residues. After removal of 6 bases from V and 14 bases from J, the junction contained 13 bases not matched to a gene. The CDR3 reads CASRQGARTVELFF. CDR3 in DNA: TGTGCCAGCAGACAGGGGGCAAGAACCGTGGAACTGTTTTTT.

Comments on this clonotype: A single base separates this from a much larger clone, so it may be a read error. The chain is built from TRBV11-2 and TRBJ1-1; a weak D match, TRBD1 (5 bases). The CDR3 has 13 residues. Germline V lookup: CDR1 SGHAT, CDR2 FQNNGV. The CDR3 is CGSLVGRGTEAFF. The CDR3 nucleotides are TGTGGCAGCTTAGTCGGGAGGGGCACTGAAGCTTTCTTT.

About this clonotype: This may be a read error, as it is one base from a much larger clone. The rearrangement uses TRBV1 and TRBJ1-5. TRBV1 is a listed pseudogene. The CDR3 extends over 11 amino acids. CDR3 in DNA: TGCACCACCAGCCTACATCAGCCCCAGCATTTT. It codes for CTTSLHQPQHF.

As concerns this clonotype: A read error may produce the germline difference seen at one junction end. The genes are TRBV6-4 and TRBJ2-1; the D gene is possibly TRBD1 (6 bases). Germline V gene data show CDR1 as MRHNA and CDR2 as SNTAGT. CDR3 length: 15 amino acids. The CDR3 protein is CASSPGHSSNNEQFF. CDR3 bases: TGTGCCAGTAGCCCGGGACACAGCTCCAACAATGAGCAGTTCTTC.

As to this clonotype: A much bigger clone sits one base away, suggesting this may be a read error. V usage is TRBV11-2 and J usage is TRBJ2-7; D is uncertain. This CDR3 contains 12 residues. Germline V gene sequence: CDR1 SGHAT, CDR2 FQNNGV. The CDR3 coding sequence is TGTGCCACCAGCTTAGGATCCGACGAGCAGTACTTC. It encodes CATSLGSDEQYF. Combining the CDR3 with reference TRBV11-2 and TRBJ2-7 gives the whole variable domain EAGVAQSPRYKIIEKRQSVAFWCNPISGHATLYWYQQILGQGPKLLIQFQNNGVVDDSQLPKDRFSAERLKGVDSTLKIQPAKLEDSAVYLCATSLGSDEQYFGPGTRLTVT.

The CDR3 region is CASTFGAPGYTF. DNA for the CDR3: TGTGCCAGCACTTTTGGGGCCCCTGGCTACACCTTC. The rearrangement links TRBV2 to TRBJ1-2, with D possibly matching TRBD1 (5 bases). There are 12 residues in the CDR3. Looked up from germline, CDR1 is SNHLY and CDR2 is FYNNEI. The ends were cut back, 7 bases at V and 7 bases at J, with 13 bases in the middle.

A word on this clonotype: A read error may be the cause here, since a much bigger clone is one base away. The rearrangement links TRBV12-3 or TRBV12-4 to TRBJ2-7; 9 bases agree with TRBD1. Trimming took 7 bases from V and 1 from J; bases not matched to a gene: 5. The CDR3 spans 14 residues. The CDR3 nucleotides are TGTGCCAGCACCGGGACAGGGTCATCCTACGAGCAGTACTTC. This translates into CASTGTGSSYEQYF.

The CDR3 here is CASSMVTGGFYQETQYF. CDR3 nucleotides: TGTGCCAGCAGCATGGTAACAGGTGGCTTTTACCAAGAGACCCAGTACTTC. This rearrangement joins TRBV11-3 to TRBJ2-5; perhaps TRBD1 as D (5 bases). The germline V gene has CDR1 SGHNT and CDR2 YENEEA. The CDR3 is made up of 17 amino acids. V was trimmed by 5 bases and J by 0 bases, leaving 19 bases between them.

In regard to this clonotype: A clone one base away is much larger, so this may be a read error. V usage is TRBV20-1 and J usage is TRBJ2-5; unclear D gene. Germline V gene sequence: CDR1 DFQATT, CDR2 SNEGSKA (reference sequence). This CDR3 region has 15 residues. Trimming left V 1 base short and J 1 base short, with 13 bases between. This CDR3 is CSARGLRLAQETQYF. CDR3 coding DNA: TGCAGTGCTAGAGGTCTGCGGCTGGCCCAAGAGACCCAGTACTTC.

There are many counts of this clonotype. The chain couples TRBV11-2 to TRBJ1-1, with D possibly TRBD1 on 5 matching bases. The CDR3 runs 13 residues. Germline-derived CDR1 and CDR2 are SGHAT and FQNNGV. The V end was cut by 8 bases, the J end by 4 bases, with 14 bases between. Here the CDR3 reads CASLVGRGTEAFF. For the CDR3, the DNA is TGTGCCAGCTTAGTCGGGAGGGGCACTGAAGCTTTCTTT. Full variable domain (outside the CDR3, taken from reference TRBV11-2 and TRBJ1-1): EAGVAQSPRYKIIEKRQSVAFWCNPISGHATLYWYQQILGQGPKLLIQFQNNGVVDDSQLPKDRFSAERLKGVDSTLKIQPAKLEDSAVYLCASLVGRGTEAFFGQGTRLTVV.

This rearrangement joins TRBV11-2 to TRBJ2-6; 11 bases agree with TRBD2. V trimming: 6 bases; J trimming: 13 bases; junction bases outside the gene matches: 20. Germline loops: CDR1 SGHAT, CDR2 FQNNGV. This CDR3 spans 18 amino acids. CDR3 in DNA: TGTGCCAGCAGTCCAACTAGCGGGGGAGTCACTGGGGCTAAAGTCCTGACTTTC. This gives the protein CASSPTSGGVTGAKVLTF.

With respect to this clonotype: One end of the junction is discordant with germline, which a read error may explain. The V call is TRBV20-1, the J call TRBJ2-1, with 8 nucleotides matching TRBD2. The CDR3 has 14 residues. The germline CDR1 and CDR2 sequences are DFQATT and SNEGSKA (reference sequence). Here the CDR3 DNA reads TGCAGTGCAGGGACTAGGGGGGGTCTTAATGAGCAGTTATTC. Its protein product is CSAGTRGGLNEQLF.

As for this clonotype: Compared with germline, one end of the junction differs, possibly owing to a read error. In DNA, the CDR3 is TGTGCCAACAGTGAATTTACATCTTTCGGGGCCTCGGCAACTAATGAAAAACCGTTTTTT. As protein: CANSEFTSFGASATNEKPFF. The genes are TRBV6-1 and TRBJ1-4; weak D call: TRBD1 (5 bases). Germline lookup yields CDR1 MNHNS and CDR2 SASEGT. The CDR3 covers 20 residues.

In regard to this clonotype: At one boundary the junction diverges from the germline segment, which might be a read error. The gene calls are TRBV6-6 and TRBJ2-7; D unclear. In germline, CDR1 is MNHNY, CDR2 SVGAGI (reference sequence). This CDR3 spans 12 amino acids. The CDR3 coding sequence is TGTGCCAGCAGTCCAAGTTACTACGATCAGTACTTC. Translated, it gives CASSPSYYDQYF.

With regard to this clonotype: Without the conserved terminal phenylalanine or tryptophan, this CDR3 likely stems from a read error. This chain uses TRBV11-3 with TRBJ2-3; 9 positions agree with TRBD1. Germline V gene data show CDR1 as SGHNT and CDR2 as YENEEA. The CDR3 consists of 15 residues. The V segment lost 2 bases and the J segment 5 bases; nucleotides outside the gene matches: 5. CDR3 protein: CASSLNMGQGDTQYY. The DNA of the CDR3 is TGTGCCAGCAGCTTAAATATGGGACAGGGAGATACGCAGTATTAT.

Worth noting for this clonotype: An end of the junction differs from the germline gene, which may be a read error. The chain employs TRBV28 and TRBJ2-7, with 7 bases fitting TRBD2. Germline V gene sequence: CDR1 MDHEN, CDR2 SYDVKM. CDR3 length: 15 amino acids. The CDR3: CANSTRGGGLGEQYF. The DNA of the CDR3 is TGTGCCAACAGTACCCGCGGCGGGGGATTGGGCGAGCAGTACTTC.

This clonotype was seen just once. At one of its ends the junction is not consistent with the germline gene, which may arise from a read error. This rearrangement joins TRBV5-1 to TRBJ2-2, with 11 bases identical to TRBD2. CDR1 and CDR2 from the germline V gene are SGHRS and YFSETQ. This CDR3 region has 16 residues. CDR3 residues: CASRTQTSGNTREPFF. In nucleotides, the CDR3 is TGCGCCAGCCGCACCCAGACTAGCGGGAACACCAGGGAGCCGTTTTTT.

This clonotype was counted a single time. CDR3 DNA sequence: TGCAGTGCTAGAGGGGGACTAGCGGGAGATGAACATTTCTTC. Its protein product is CSARGGLAGDEHFF. The chain recombines TRBV20-1 with TRBJ2-1; 14 nucleotides line up with TRBD2. Germline trimming cut 1 base from V and 16 bases from J; bases unmatched to any gene: 9. The germline V gene encodes CDR1 DFQATT and CDR2 SNEGSKA (reference sequence). This CDR3 comprises 14 residues.